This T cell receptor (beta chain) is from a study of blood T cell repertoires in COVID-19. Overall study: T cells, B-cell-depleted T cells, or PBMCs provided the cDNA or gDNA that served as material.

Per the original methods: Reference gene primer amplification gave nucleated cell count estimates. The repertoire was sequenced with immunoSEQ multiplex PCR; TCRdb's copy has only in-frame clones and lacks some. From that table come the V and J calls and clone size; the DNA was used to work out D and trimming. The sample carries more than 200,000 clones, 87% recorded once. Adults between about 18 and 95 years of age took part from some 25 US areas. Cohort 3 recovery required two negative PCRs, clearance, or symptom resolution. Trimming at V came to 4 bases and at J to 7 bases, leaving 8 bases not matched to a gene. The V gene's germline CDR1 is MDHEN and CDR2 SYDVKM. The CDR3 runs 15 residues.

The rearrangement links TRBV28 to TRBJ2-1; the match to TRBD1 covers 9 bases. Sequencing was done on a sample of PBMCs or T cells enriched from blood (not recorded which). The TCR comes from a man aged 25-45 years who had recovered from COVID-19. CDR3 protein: CASSSSGTGKNEQFF. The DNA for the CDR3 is TGTGCCAGCAGTTCTTCCGGGACAGGGAAGAATGAGCAGTTCTTC.